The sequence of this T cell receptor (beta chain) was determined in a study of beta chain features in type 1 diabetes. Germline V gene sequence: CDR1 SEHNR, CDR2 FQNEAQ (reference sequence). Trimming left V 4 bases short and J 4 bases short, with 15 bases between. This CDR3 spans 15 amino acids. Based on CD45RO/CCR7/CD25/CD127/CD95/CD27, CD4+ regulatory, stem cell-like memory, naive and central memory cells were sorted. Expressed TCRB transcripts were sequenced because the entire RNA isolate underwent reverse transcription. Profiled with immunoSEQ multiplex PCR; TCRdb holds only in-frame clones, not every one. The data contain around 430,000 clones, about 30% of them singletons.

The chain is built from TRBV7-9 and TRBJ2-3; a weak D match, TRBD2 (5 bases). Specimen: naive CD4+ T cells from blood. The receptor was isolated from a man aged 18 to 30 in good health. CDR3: CASSSIKTMADTQYF. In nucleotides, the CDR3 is TGTGCCAGCAGCTCGATCAAGACTATGGCAGATACGCAGTATTTT.